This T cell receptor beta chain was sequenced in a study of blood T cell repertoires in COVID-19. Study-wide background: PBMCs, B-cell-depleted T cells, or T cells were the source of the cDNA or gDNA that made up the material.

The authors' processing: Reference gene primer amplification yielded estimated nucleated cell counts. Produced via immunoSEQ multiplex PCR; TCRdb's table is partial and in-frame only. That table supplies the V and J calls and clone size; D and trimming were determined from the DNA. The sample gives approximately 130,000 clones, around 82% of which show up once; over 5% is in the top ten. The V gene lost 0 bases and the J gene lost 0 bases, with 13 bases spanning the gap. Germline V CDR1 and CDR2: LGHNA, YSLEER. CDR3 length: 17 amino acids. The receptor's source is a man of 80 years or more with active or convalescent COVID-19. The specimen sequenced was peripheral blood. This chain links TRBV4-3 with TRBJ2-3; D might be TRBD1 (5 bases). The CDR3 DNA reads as TGCGCCAGCAGCCAAGATTGGGGCCAAACTAGCACAGATACGCAGTATTTT. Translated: CASSQDWGQTSTDTQYF.